This TCR beta chain appears in the sequencing data of a study of cytomegalovirus exposure and HLA in healthy donors. From germline, CDR1 is MGHDK and CDR2 SYGVNS. This CDR3 spans 14 amino acids. V was clipped by 3 bases and J by 0 bases, with 7 bases between them. In regard to this clone: Its target is not known.

The data were produced by immunoSEQ multiplex PCR, yet TCRdb's version contains in-frame clones alone and is incomplete. This sample carries under 140,000 clones, 88% of them seen once, and the ten largest clones take roughly 1.4%. Regarding the study as a whole: High specificity and sensitivity for cytomegalovirus status were reported for the classifier.

This TCR was recovered from a woman in her thirties in good health and CMV-seropositive. The chain recombines TRBV25-1 with TRBJ2-3; D not certain. Input material: PBMCs. The CDR3 loop is CASSDPASTDTQYF. CDR3 bases: TGTGCCAGCAGTGACCCAGCGAGCACAGATACGCAGTATTTT.